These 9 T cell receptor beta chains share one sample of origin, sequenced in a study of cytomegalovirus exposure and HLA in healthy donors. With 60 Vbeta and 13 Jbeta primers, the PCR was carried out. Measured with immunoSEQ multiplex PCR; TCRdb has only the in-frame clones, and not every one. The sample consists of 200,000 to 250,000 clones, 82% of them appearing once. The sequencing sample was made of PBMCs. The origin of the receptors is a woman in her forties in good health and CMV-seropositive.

The CDR3 coding sequence is TGTGCCAGCAGCTTGGGGGGCGGCAATAGGGGCGGCTATGGCTACACCTTC. This gives the protein CASSLGGGNRGGYGYTF. This rearrangement joins TRBV5-4 to TRBJ1-2, with a possible D match to TRBD1 (5 bases). Germline V lookup: CDR1 SGHNT, CDR2 YYREEE (reference sequence). This CDR3 comprises 17 residues. Trimming pared 0 bases from V and 4 bases from J, leaving 19 bases between.

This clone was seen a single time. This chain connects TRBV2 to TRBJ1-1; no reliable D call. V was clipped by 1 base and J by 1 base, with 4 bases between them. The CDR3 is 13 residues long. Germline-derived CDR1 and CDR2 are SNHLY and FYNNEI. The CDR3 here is CASSEEQNTEAFF. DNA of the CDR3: TGTGCCAGCAGTGAAGAACAGAACACTGAAGCTTTCTTT.

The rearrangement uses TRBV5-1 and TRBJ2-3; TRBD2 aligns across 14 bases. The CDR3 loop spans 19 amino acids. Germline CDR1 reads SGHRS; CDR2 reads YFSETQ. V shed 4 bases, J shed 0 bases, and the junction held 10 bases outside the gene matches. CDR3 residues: CASSLTGTSGRASTDTQYF. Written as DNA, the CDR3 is TGCGCCAGCAGCCTCACCGGGACTAGCGGGAGAGCTAGCACAGATACGCAGTATTTT.

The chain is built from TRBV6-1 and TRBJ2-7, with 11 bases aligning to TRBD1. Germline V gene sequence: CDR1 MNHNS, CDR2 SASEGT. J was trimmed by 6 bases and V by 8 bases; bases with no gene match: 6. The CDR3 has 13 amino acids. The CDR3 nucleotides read TGTGCCAGCCTAGGACAGGGGGCCAGCGAGCAGTACTTC. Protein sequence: CASLGQGASEQYF.

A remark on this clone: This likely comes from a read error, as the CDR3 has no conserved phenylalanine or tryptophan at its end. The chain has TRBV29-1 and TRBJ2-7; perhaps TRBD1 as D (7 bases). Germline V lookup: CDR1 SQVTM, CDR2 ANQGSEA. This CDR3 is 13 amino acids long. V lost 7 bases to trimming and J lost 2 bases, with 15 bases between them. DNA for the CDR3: TGCAGCGCCCGGGGGACAGTGACCTACGAGCAGTACCTC. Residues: CSARGTVTYEQYL.

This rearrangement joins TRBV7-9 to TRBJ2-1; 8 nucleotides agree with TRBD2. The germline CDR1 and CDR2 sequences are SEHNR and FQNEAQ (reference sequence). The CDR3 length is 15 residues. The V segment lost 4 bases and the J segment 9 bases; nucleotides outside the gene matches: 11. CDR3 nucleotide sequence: TGTGCCAGCAGCTCGGGGACTAGTGGTAGGGGTGAGCAGTTCTTC. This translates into CASSSGTSGRGEQFF.

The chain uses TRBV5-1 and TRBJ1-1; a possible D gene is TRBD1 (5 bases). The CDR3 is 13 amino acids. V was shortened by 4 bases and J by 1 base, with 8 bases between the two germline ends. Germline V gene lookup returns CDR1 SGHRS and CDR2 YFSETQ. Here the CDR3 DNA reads TGCGCCAGCAGCATGACAGAGAACACTGAAGCTTTCTTT. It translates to CASSMTENTEAFF.

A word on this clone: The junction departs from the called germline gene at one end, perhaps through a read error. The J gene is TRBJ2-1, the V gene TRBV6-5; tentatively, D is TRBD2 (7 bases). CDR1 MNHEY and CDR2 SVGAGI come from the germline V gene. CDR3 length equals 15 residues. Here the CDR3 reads CAGSSLGGPYNEQFF. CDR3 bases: TGTGCCGGCAGCTCCCTCGGGGGGCCTTACAATGAGCAGTTCTTC.

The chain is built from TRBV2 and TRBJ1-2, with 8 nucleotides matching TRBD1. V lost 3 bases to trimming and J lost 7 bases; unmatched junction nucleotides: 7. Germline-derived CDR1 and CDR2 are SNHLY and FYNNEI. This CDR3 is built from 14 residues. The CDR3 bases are TGTGCCAGCAGTGACCCGACAGGGACAGGTGGCTACACCTTC. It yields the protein CASSDPTGTGGYTF.